This T cell receptor beta chain appears in the sequencing data of a study of blood T cell repertoires in COVID-19. It was during active infection that Seattle patients were enrolled and then longitudinally followed. Per the germline V gene, CDR1 is MNHEY and CDR2 is SMNVEV (reference sequence). The J segment lost 3 bases and the V segment lost 5 bases, leaving 3 bases of the junction unmatched. The CDR3 contains 13 residues. Authors' analysis steps: Reference gene primer amplification yielded estimated nucleated cell counts. Here immunoSEQ multiplex PCR was the method, and the copy in TCRdb shows in-frame clones only, minus some. That table gives V, J and clone size, and the DNA gave D and trimming. The sample includes about 340,000 clones, around 86% seen only once; the top ten take under 6.5%.

Sequencing was carried out using peripheral blood. The origin of this receptor is a woman in her forties or fifties with COVID-19, enrolled during active disease. The chain uses TRBV27 and TRBJ2-7; 8 nucleotides align to TRBD1. The CDR3 DNA sequence: TGTGCCAGCAGTAGGACAGGGATCTACGAGCAGTACTTC. It is translated as CASSRTGIYEQYF.